These 15 T cell receptor beta chains share one sample of origin, sequenced in a study of blood T cell repertoires in COVID-19. Measured with immunoSEQ multiplex PCR; TCRdb has only the in-frame clones, and not every one. The sample holds 170,000 or so clones; approximately 85% are singletons and the top ten take more than 5%. Input material: PBMCs or T cells enriched from blood (not recorded which). The receptors were gathered from a man aged 35 to 55 who had recovered from COVID-19.

As for this clone: A junction end diverges from the germline sequence, so it may reflect a read error. V and J are TRBV28 and TRBJ1-1, with D unclear. The CDR3 loop spans 12 amino acids. From germline, CDR1 is MDHEN and CDR2 SYDVKM. The CDR3 DNA reads as TGTGCCAGCAGTTTATACCCCTCTGAGGCTTTCTTT. Protein: CASSLYPSEAFF.

The chain carries TRBV12-3 or TRBV12-4 and TRBJ1-5; possibly TRBD1 for D (6 bases). CDR3 length: 12 amino acids. The V end lost 8 bases, the J end lost 7 bases, and 12 bases lay between the germline ends. The CDR3 nucleotides read TGTGCCAGCCGGGGGGGCGGCCAGCCCCAGCATTTT. This encodes CASRGGGQPQHF.

J is TRBJ1-6 and V is TRBV2; D may be TRBD1 (5 bases). The germline V gene has CDR1 SNHLY and CDR2 FYNNEI. Trimming removed 3 bases from V and 10 bases from J, with 10 bases in between. The CDR3 has 13 amino acids. CDR3 coding DNA: TGTGCCAGCAGTGAGATTGGGGGGTCACCCCTCCACTTT. This sequence encodes CASSEIGGSPLHF.

The CDR3 loop reads CASSVGTVNQPQHF. DNA of the CDR3: TGTGCCAGCAGCGTCGGGACAGTAAATCAGCCCCAGCATTTT. The chain couples TRBV5-5 to TRBJ1-5, with TRBD1 matching 7 bases. Germline trimming cut 4 bases from V and 4 bases from J; bases unmatched to any gene: 5. CDR1 is SGHKS, CDR2 YYEKEE, per germline (reference sequence). CDR3 length equals 14 residues.

The chain employs TRBV2 and TRBJ1-5; 9 positions agree with TRBD1. The CDR3 covers 17 residues. V was clipped by 6 bases and J by 6 bases; unmatched bases: 15. Germline V gives CDR1 SNHLY, CDR2 FYNNEI. In nucleotides, the CDR3 is TGTGCCAGCAGCGGAATCGGACAGGGGACCCCCGCTCAGCCCCAGCATTTT. This translates into CASSGIGQGTPAQPQHF.

The rearrangement joins TRBV27 to TRBJ2-1; 9 positions agree with TRBD2. The CDR3 sequence is 15 residues long. J lost 10 bases, V lost 2 bases, and 9 bases had no gene match. Germline assignment: CDR1 MNHEY and CDR2 SMNVEV (reference sequence). The CDR3 sequence: CASSLGNSGSREQFF. CDR3 coding DNA: TGTGCCAGCAGTTTAGGTAATAGCGGGAGCCGAGAGCAGTTCTTC.

V gene TRBV3-1 (or the pseudogene TRBV3-2) combines with J gene TRBJ2-5, with TRBD2 matching over 16 bases. V was clipped by 4 bases and J by 10 bases; unmatched bases: 6. Germline lookup yields CDR1 LGHDT and CDR2 YNNKEL (reference sequence). The CDR3 runs 15 residues. CDR3 coding DNA: TGTGCCAGCAGCCTAGTGGGACTAGCGGGGGGGAGCCAGTACTTC. Its translation: CASSLVGLAGGSQYF.

V is TRBV24-1 and J is TRBJ2-1; TRBD1 agrees at 9 bases. Trimming took 7 bases from V and 9 from J; bases not matched to a gene: 3. The CDR3 totals 12 residues. The germline CDR1 and CDR2 sequences are KGHDR and SFDVKD. DNA of the CDR3: TGTGCCACCAGACACAGGGGGCCTGAGCAGTTCTTC. This codes for CATRHRGPEQFF.

The chain carries TRBV2 and TRBJ2-5; 8 nucleotides agree with TRBD1. V trimming: 4 bases; J trimming: 6 bases; junction bases outside the gene matches: 10. Looked up from germline, CDR1 is SNHLY and CDR2 is FYNNEI. The CDR3 sequence is 15 residues long. The CDR3 nucleotides are TGTGCCAGCAGTGGAGACAGGGGTGGAAGGAAGACCCAGTACTTC. It specifies CASSGDRGGRKTQYF.

The chain recombines TRBV5-4 with TRBJ2-2, with a possible D match to TRBD2 (6 bases). Trimming took off 3 bases at V and 6 bases at J, with 12 bases between the two ends. CDR3 size: 14 residues. Germline V gene sequence: CDR1 SGHNT, CDR2 YYREEE (reference sequence). CDR3 DNA: TGTGCCAGCAGCTCTGGGGGGTTATCCGGGGAGCTGTTTTTT. It specifies CASSSGGLSGELFF.

This chain connects TRBV7-9 to TRBJ2-1, with D possibly being TRBD2 (7 bases). V lost 3 bases and J 0 bases, leaving 12 bases between the germline ends. Germline V gene sequence: CDR1 SEHNR, CDR2 FQNEAQ (reference sequence). This CDR3 has 16 amino acids. CDR3 region: CASSLGGPSSYNEQFF. The CDR3 DNA sequence: TGTGCCAGCAGCTTGGGGGGGCCTAGCTCCTACAATGAGCAGTTCTTC. Full variable domain (missing parts from reference TRBV7-9 and TRBJ2-1): DTGVSQNPRHKITKRGQNVTFRCDPISEHNRLYWYRQTLGQGPEFLTYFQNEAQLEKSRLLSDRFSAERPKGSFSTLEIQRTEQGDSAMYLCASSLGGPSSYNEQFFGPGTRLTVL.

The V and J genes are TRBV12-5 and TRBJ2-7; TRBD2 matches at 9 bases. The CDR3 is made up of 14 amino acids. J gave up 4 bases and V 7 bases, and 8 bases lay outside the gene matches. From germline, CDR1 is LGHNT and CDR2 FRNRAP. The CDR3 spells CASASSGIRYEQYF. The CDR3 bases are TGTGCTAGTGCCTCTAGCGGGATAAGATACGAGCAGTACTTC. Based on the CDR3 plus reference TRBV12-5 and TRBJ2-7, the full variable domain is DARVTQTPRHKVTEMGQEVTMRCQPILGHNTVFWYRQTMMQGLELLAYFRNRAPLDDSGMPKDRFSAEMPDATLATLKIQPSEPRDSAVYFCASASSGIRYEQYFGPGTRLTVT.

This clone has only a few counts. J is TRBJ2-1 and V is TRBV7-6; D may be TRBD2 (5 bases). CDR3 length equals 16 residues. V dropped 5 bases and J dropped 5 bases, with 19 bases sitting between them. The germline V gene has CDR1 SGHVS and CDR2 FNYEAQ. CDR3 residues: CASSPGVGAGDNEQFF. DNA of the CDR3: TGTGCCAGCAGCCCCGGGGTTGGCGCTGGGGACAATGAGCAGTTCTTC.

V gene TRBV28 combines with J gene TRBJ1-1; a weak D match, TRBD1 (5 bases). The germline gives CDR1 MDHEN, CDR2 SYDVKM. The CDR3 has 12 residues. Trimming removed 8 bases at V and 11 bases at J, with 18 bases between. The CDR3 DNA reads TGTGCCAGCTGGCCTAAAACAGGCTCCGCTTTCTTT. Encoded protein: CASWPKTGSAFF.

The CDR3 region has the DNA TGCGCCAGCAGTGAAAAGTGGCTAGCGGGAGAAGATACGCAGTATTTT. It encodes CASSEKWLAGEDTQYF. J is TRBJ2-3 and V is TRBV10-1; 10 nucleotides align to TRBD2. V trimming: 3 bases; J trimming: 5 bases; junction bases outside the gene matches: 8. The CDR3 is 16 residues long. Germline CDR1 and CDR2: WNHNN and SYGVQD (reference sequence).